This TCR beta chain was documented in a study of blood T cell repertoires in COVID-19 (dated by TCRdb to 2020 to 2021). Some background on the complete study: The collaborator samples originated in the United States, Italy and Spain and spanned the acute and convalescent phases of COVID-19. The prospective study material was composed of cDNA or gDNA derived from T cells, B-cell-depleted T cells, or PBMCs. The dataset comprised deeply sampled blood TCRbeta repertoires from subjects exposed to, actively infected with, or recovered from COVID-19. The repertoires were released in a freely available public database meant as a resource for research on the immune response to SARS-CoV-2. Samples were obtained from the ongoing ImmuneRACE study (first 160 participants) and from over a thousand subjects provided by 6 global collaborators. Nearly every sample came with metadata listing a de-identified subject ID, COVID-19 status, age in years and sex. Where available, HLA class I and class II types were obtained from metadata supplied by the sample provider rather than from assay-based typing. The full study reports these points: Clinical and demographic metadata were provided uncurated, with the amount varying by source and participant.

The collaborating institutions used their own protocols to collect whole blood in K2EDTA tubes. Collaborator samples were shipped for TCRbeta analysis as frozen whole blood, isolated PBMCs, or DNA extracted from either sample type. The CDR3 has 16 amino acids, counting the end cysteine and phenylalanine. Kept here is only the CDR3 DNA, which spans 48 bases and is read in frame from base 1. V and J are trimmed by 0 bases and 7 bases, and the gene matches miss 12 bases of the junction. CDR1 MGHRA and CDR2 YSYEKL are derived from the germline V gene. The immunoSEQ Assay, a bias-controlled multiplex PCR, was used to amplify TCRbeta CDR3 regions from genomic DNA. As for the authors' bioinformatics: Within the assay, amplification of reference gene primers was used to estimate how many nucleated cells each sample contained. To quantify the absolute abundance of each unique TCRbeta CDR3 rearrangement, sequence reads were collapsed and filtered. For each sample, productive Simpson clonality was calculated as the square root of Simpson's diversity index over productive rearrangements. The source is immuneACCESS, and TCRdb retained only in-frame sequences with V and J called. Part of the clones is not carried over; for the studies checked, unresolved V genes explain less than half of this, and the remainder is unexplained. The V and J calls and the clone size are those of that table, but D and trimming were determined from the DNA. The sample data list more than 200,000 clones, and roughly 80% of these were observed just once. Clones ranked in the top ten supply about 8.1% of the sample.

On this clone: Its antigen is not yet known. Base-call qualities are not available, and no considerably larger clone is one nucleotide away.

Sequences were obtained from peripheral blood. The clonotype originates from a man aged 80 or over with acute or convalescent COVID-19. The chain is made from TRBV4-1 and TRBJ2-7; 7 junctional bases match TRBD1. The nucleotide sequence reads TGCGCCAGCAGCCAAGATCTACCCGGGACAGCCCTTGAGCAGTACTTC. The encoded protein is CASSQDLPGTALEQYF.